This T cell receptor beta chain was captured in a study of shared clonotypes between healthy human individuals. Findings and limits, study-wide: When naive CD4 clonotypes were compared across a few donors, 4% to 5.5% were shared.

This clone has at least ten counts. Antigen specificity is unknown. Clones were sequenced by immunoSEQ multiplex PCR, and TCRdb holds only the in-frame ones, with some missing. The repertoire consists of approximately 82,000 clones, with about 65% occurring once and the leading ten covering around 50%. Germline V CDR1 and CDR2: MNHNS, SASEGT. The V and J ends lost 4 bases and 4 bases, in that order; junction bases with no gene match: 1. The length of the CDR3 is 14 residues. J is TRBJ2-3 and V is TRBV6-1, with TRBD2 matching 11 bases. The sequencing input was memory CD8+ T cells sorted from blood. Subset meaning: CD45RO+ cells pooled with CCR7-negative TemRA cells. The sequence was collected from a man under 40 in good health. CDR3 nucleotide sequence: TGTGCCAGCAGTGGACTAGCGGGGTCAGATACGCAGTATTTT. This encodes CASSGLAGSDTQYF.